This T cell receptor beta chain was captured by sequencing in a study of T cells in Graves' hyperthyroidism and ophthalmopathy. Study context: Before any treatment, at initial diagnosis, peripheral blood was collected.

Authors of the study amplified TCR beta CDR3 regions from RNA transcripts. A set of HTBI primers served as the primers for a first-round RT-PCR of the TCR CDR3. A single record per CDR3 protein comes from TCRdb applying MiXCR to the multiplex PCR reads. The profile shows some 250,000 distinct CDR3 sequences, 13% to 15% of them singletons. Findings and caveats of the study: A model built on 13 V-J features separated ophthalmopathy from stable hyperthyroidism.

This clonotype was seen more than once but under ten times. Its target is not known. This CDR3 has 12 amino acids. The germline CDR1 and CDR2 sequences are WNHNN and SYGVQD (reference sequence). V was cut by 3 bases and J by 2 bases, with 4 bases left in between. The source material was blood. The V call is TRBV10-1, the J call TRBJ2-5; D is uncertain. This receptor was taken from a woman aged 40 to 55 with Graves' hyperthyroidism that later progressed to Graves' ophthalmopathy. CDR3 in DNA: TGCGCCAGCAGTGACGAACAAGAGACCCAGTACTTC. Protein: CASSDEQETQYF.